The sequence of this T cell receptor beta chain was determined in a study of graft-versus-host responses after intestinal transplantation. Graft specimens yielded both intraepithelial and lamina propria lymphocytes. Assay used: immunoSEQ multiplex PCR; TCRdb lists only in-frame clones, some missing. The sample lists 13,000 or so clones, 70% to 85% occurring once. The material sequenced was ileum tissue, taken 16 days after intestinal transplant. This receptor was obtained from a human patient who received an intestinal transplant, so some T cells may come from the graft donor.

The CDR3 DNA follows: TGTGCCGTCAGGGCCGGGACAGCGAACACTGAAGCTTTCTTT. The encoded protein is CAVRAGTANTEAFF. The chain carries TRBV2 and TRBJ1-1; 7 positions match TRBD1. The CDR3 sequence is 14 residues long. CDR1 and CDR2 from the germline V gene are SNHLY and FYNNEI. V trimming: 11 bases; J trimming: 1 base; junction bases outside the gene matches: 10.